This TCR beta chain was observed in a study of blood T cell repertoires in COVID-19. Study-wide background: Acute and convalescent COVID-19 samples came from the United States, Italy and Spain. T cells, B-cell-depleted T cells, or PBMCs provided the cDNA or gDNA that served as material.

CDR1 MDHEN and CDR2 SYDVKM come from the germline V gene. This CDR3 has 16 amino acids. Deletions cut 0 bases from V and 4 bases from J, with 15 bases between. Per the original data handling: Cell counts per sample came from amplifying reference gene primers. The data were produced by immunoSEQ multiplex PCR, yet TCRdb's version contains in-frame clones alone and is incomplete. That table supplies the V and J calls and clone size; D and trimming were determined from the DNA. The repertoire includes 90,000 to 120,000 clones, roughly 90% of them detected once, and 4.9% sits in the top ten. This clonotype originated in a man aged 35 to 55 with active or convalescent COVID-19. The sequenced sample consisted of peripheral blood. This chain connects TRBV28 to TRBJ1-1; D is unresolved. CDR3 residues: CASSLWDSMRGTEAFF. The CDR3 bases are TGTGCCAGCAGTTTATGGGACTCAATGCGGGGCACTGAAGCTTTCTTT.